This TCR beta chain was found in a study of OX40 agonist ivuxolimab in advanced cancers. Study background: Administration of intravenous ivuxolimab to patients occurred every 2 weeks at 0.01 to 10 mg/kg.

Study-wide results and limits: There was clonal expansion of CD4+ and CD8+ blood T cells by week 6 at 0.1 to 3.0 mg/kg. Low normalized T-cell clonal expansion also characterized some of the nonresponders.

This table comes from immunoSEQ multiplex PCR, and its TCRdb copy is limited to in-frame clones, with some not included. The table includes about 60,000 clones, approximately 80% detected once. Trimming removed 4 bases from V and 2 bases from J, with 6 bases in between. Looked up from germline, CDR1 is KGHSH and CDR2 is LQKENI. This CDR3 contains 13 residues. Concerning this clone itself: Antigen unknown.

It was autoimmune disease history or systemic immunosuppression that excluded patients. The material sequenced was CD4+ or CD8+ T cells sorted from blood, taken in a trial of the OX40 agonist ivuxolimab. The chain employs TRBV18 and TRBJ1-3; D unclear. The TCR comes from an adult with an advanced solid tumor such as melanoma, head and neck, liver or kidney cancer. The CDR3 loop reads CASSRTAGNTIYF. In DNA, the CDR3 is TGTGCCAGCTCACGGACGGCTGGAAACACCATATATTTT. Looking up the rest from reference TRBV18 and TRBJ1-3 gives the full variable domain: NAGVMQNPRHLVRRRGQEARLRCSPMKGHSHVYWYRQLPEEGLKFMVYLQKENIIDESGMPKERFSAEFPKEGPSILRIQQVVRGDSAAYFCASSRTAGNTIYFGEGSWLTVV.